The rows below give T cell receptor beta chains drawn from one sample of a study of preoperative IRX-2 immunotherapy in early breast cancer. The table came from immunoSEQ multiplex PCR; TCRdb's copy has only in-frame clones and leaves some out. Here the sample spans about 3,500 clones, approximately 80% being singletons. The input for sequencing was tumor tissue, taken before IRX-2 immunotherapy. The receptors derive from a human donor with breast cancer. CDR3s include the opening cysteine and the closing phenylalanine or tryptophan. Fields, in order: CDR3 length, D gene, clone size, J gene, V gene, CDR3 protein, CDR3 DNA. D genes are given only for firm matches. Size tells how often a clone was seen (once, few, many) or the class of an expanded clone, and some rows leave it out.

>16|NA|NA|TRBJ1-1|TRBV15
CATSRVSGLLGTEAFF
TGTGCCACCAGCAGAGTATCCGGGCTATTGGGAACTGAAGCTTTCTTT
>20|TRBD2|NA|TRBJ2-3|TRBV6-8
CASSYSPPPWREQSTDTQYF
TGTGCCAGCAGTTACTCGCCTCCCCCTTGGCGGGAGCAGAGCACAGATACGCAGTATTTT
>12|TRBD1|NA|TRBJ1-1|TRBV6-8
CASGQGGGEAFF
TGTGCCTCGGGACAGGGGGGCGGTGAAGCTTTCTTT
>13|NA|NA|TRBJ1-5|TRBV6-8
CAITRSLEQPQHF
TGTGCCATCACCCGGAGCTTGGAGCAGCCCCAGCATTTT
>17|TRBD1|NA|TRBJ1-1|TRBV12-5
CASGRDSKAPRLTEAFF
TGTGCTAGTGGTCGGGACAGTAAAGCCCCTAGGTTAACTGAAGCTTTCTTT
>17|NA|once|TRBJ1-2|TRBV19
CASSMRTGTERPYGYTF
TGTGCCAGTAGTATGAGGACCGGGACGGAACGTCCCTATGGCTACACCTTC
>15|TRBD2|once|TRBJ2-5|TRBV11-3
CASSFVGRAQETQYF
TGTGCCAGCAGCTTCGTCGGGAGGGCCCAAGAGACCCAGTACTTC
>13|NA|few|TRBJ1-1|TRBV30
CAWSLGGLAEAFF
TGTGCCTGGAGTTTGGGGGGCTTGGCTGAAGCTTTCTTT
>14|TRBD2|large|TRBJ2-7|TRBV5-1
CASSLVSSGYEQYF
TGCGCCAGCAGCTTGGTCTCTAGCGGATACGAGCAGTACTTC
>15|NA|few|TRBJ2-6|TRBV11-3
CASSTHYSGANVLTF
TGTGCCAGCAGCACTCACTACTCTGGGGCCAACGTCCTGACTTTC
>16|NA|NA|TRBJ2-1|TRBV1
CASSQEVAGGLHEQFF
TGCGCCAGCAGCCAAGAGGTCGCGGGGGGGCTCCATGAGCAGTTCTTC
>16|NA|NA|TRBJ1-5|TRBV1
CASSQDSSGWNQPQHF
TGCGCCAGCAGCCAAGATAGTTCAGGGTGGAATCAGCCCCAGCATTTT
>15|NA|NA|TRBJ1-2|TRBV30
CAWSVQAPPNYGYTF
TGTGCCTGGAGTGTCCAGGCCCCACCTAACTATGGCTACACCTTC
>15|TRBD1|NA|TRBJ2-1|TRBV11-3
CASSPTGQVRNEQFF
TGTGCCAGCAGCCCTACGGGACAGGTACGGAATGAGCAGTTCTTC
>16|TRBD2|NA|TRBJ2-6|TRBV9
CASGGESTSLLYVLTF
TGTGCCAGCGGTGGTGAGTCGACTAGCCTTTTATACGTCCTGACTTTC
>16|NA|NA|TRBJ1-1|TRBV7-6
CASSPQGGGARAEAFF
TGTGCCAGCAGCCCTCAAGGGGGGGGAGCGAGAGCTGAAGCTTTCTTT
>15|NA|NA|TRBJ2-5|TRBV29-1
CSVDSRDIAEETQYF
TGCAGCGTTGATAGCCGGGATATTGCTGAAGAGACCCAGTACTTC
>14|NA|few|TRBJ2-3|TRBV11-3
CASSPGPSTDTQYF
TGTGCCAGCAGCCCCGGACCGAGCACAGATACGCAGTATTTT
>14|NA|few|TRBJ2-3|TRBV6-8
CASSGHFFTDTQYF
TGTGCCAGCAGTGGTCACTTTTTCACAGATACGCAGTATTTT
>18|NA|few|TRBJ1-3|TRBV11-3
CASSLVTRDWSSGNTIYF
TGTGCCAGCAGCTTAGTAACACGAGACTGGAGCTCTGGAAACACCATATATTTT
>14|TRBD1|NA|TRBJ1-4|TRBV6-8
CASTEGQGSEKLFF
TGTGCCAGCACCGAAGGACAGGGGAGTGAAAAACTGTTTTTT
>16|TRBD1|NA|TRBJ2-2|TRBV11-3
CASSYSGTADTGELFF
TGTGCCAGCAGCTACTCCGGGACAGCTGACACCGGGGAGCTGTTTTTT
>15|TRBD1|NA|TRBJ2-1|TRBV6-8
CASRPLDRGGNEQFF
TGTGCCAGCAGACCCTTGGACAGGGGAGGCAATGAGCAGTTCTTC
>15|NA|NA|TRBJ1-6|TRBV28
CASSPRTFNNSPLHF
TGTGCCAGCAGTCCCCGGACATTTAATAATTCACCCCTCCACTTT
>14|NA|NA|TRBJ2-6|TRBV6-8
CASSYISGANVLTF
TGTGCCAGCAGTTATATCTCTGGGGCCAACGTCCTGACTTTC
>15|NA|NA|TRBJ1-2|TRBV18
CASSPVAEANYGYTF
TGTGCCAGCTCACCAGTGGCTGAAGCTAACTATGGCTACACCTTC
>15|NA|NA|TRBJ1-1|TRBV6-8
CASSPIDRFGTEAFF
TGTGCCAGCAGCCCTATCGACAGATTCGGCACTGAAGCTTTCTTT
>14|NA|once|TRBJ1-4|TRBV6-8
CASSERGLGEKLFF
TGTGCCAGCAGTGAGCGGGGTCTGGGGGAAAAACTGTTTTTT
>14|NA|NA|TRBJ1-1|TRBV5-1
CASSFGLVNTEAFF
TGCGCCAGCAGCTTTGGGTTGGTGAACACTGAAGCTTTCTTT
>16|NA|NA|TRBJ2-7|TRBV28
CASSLGRDFPSYEQYF
TGTGCCAGCAGCTTAGGCCGGGACTTTCCCTCCTACGAGCAGTACTTC
>15|TRBD2|few|TRBJ2-7|TRBV28
CASRSGGLAGDEQYF
TGTGCCAGCAGGTCCGGGGGACTAGCGGGAGATGAGCAGTACTTC
>15|NA|NA|TRBJ1-3|TRBV6-8
CASNLVVSSGNTIYF
TGTGCCAGTAATTTAGTTGTCAGCTCTGGAAACACCATATATTTT
>18|NA|once|TRBJ2-2|TRBV15
CATSFSNGRRVGPGELFF
TGTGCCACCAGCTTTTCAAACGGACGCAGAGTGGGACCCGGGGAGCTGTTTTTT
>13|TRBD2|NA|TRBJ2-7|TRBV6-8
CAVVREGLYEQYF
TGTGCCGTCGTGCGGGAGGGCCTCTACGAGCAGTACTTC
>18|TRBD2|NA|TRBJ2-7|TRBV5-1
CASSLEGLAGGPAYEQYF
TGCGCCAGCAGCTTAGAGGGACTAGCGGGAGGGCCTGCATACGAGCAGTACTTC
>17|NA|NA|TRBJ1-3|TRBV7-6
CASSLVGLAGSGNTIYF
TGTGCCAGCAGCTTAGTCGGCTTGGCAGGCTCTGGAAACACCATATATTTT
>14|NA|NA|TRBJ1-5|TRBV11-3
CASSRDRTNQPQHF
TGTGCCAGCAGCAGAGACAGGACCAATCAGCCCCAGCATTTT
>13|NA|once|TRBJ1-3|TRBV30
CACSPTAGNTIYF
TGTGCCTGTTCCCCCACCGCTGGAAACACCATATATTTT
>14|NA|NA|TRBJ1-1|TRBV19
CASSIGRDTTEAFF
TGTGCCAGTAGTATCGGGAGGGATACAACTGAAGCTTTCTTT
>16|TRBD1|NA|TRBJ1-5|TRBV30
CAWSAPSTGGQQPQHF
TGTGCCTGGAGTGCCCCTTCGACAGGGGGCCAACAGCCCCAGCATTTT
>15|NA|NA|TRBJ2-7|TRBV7-1
CASSSVGQGAYEQYF
TGTGCCAGCAGCTCCGTCGGTCAGGGAGCCTACGAGCAGTACTTC
>15|NA|few|TRBJ1-5|TRBV11-3
CASSLDGYSNQPQHF
TGTGCCAGCAGCTTGGACGGATATAGCAATCAGCCCCAGCATTTT
>13|NA|NA|TRBJ1-1|TRBV6-8
CASTPTANTEAFF
TGTGCCAGCACCCCAACAGCGAACACTGAAGCTTTCTTT
>14|TRBD1|NA|TRBJ2-1|TRBV5-1
CASNVGQGLNEQFF
TGCGCCAGCAACGTCGGACAGGGTTTGAATGAGCAGTTCTTC
>14|TRBD1|NA|TRBJ1-1|TRBV30
CAWDLSGTGFQAFF
TGTGCCTGGGATCTCTCCGGGACAGGGTTTCAAGCTTTCTTT
>16|TRBD2|few|TRBJ2-5|TRBV7-6
CASSPRTSGSSETQYF
TGTGCCAGCAGCCCCCGGACTAGCGGGAGCAGTGAGACCCAGTACTTC
>16|NA|NA|TRBJ1-5|TRBV19
CASTGREGRFGQPQHF
TGTGCCAGTACGGGCAGGGAAGGGCGATTTGGACAGCCCCAGCATTTT
>13|TRBD1|NA|TRBJ2-7|TRBV29-1
CSVEIGTAGQQYF
TGCAGCGTTGAAATCGGGACAGCTGGGCAGCAGTACTTC